This is a list of T cell receptor beta chains from one sample in a study of blood T cell repertoires in COVID-19. TCRdb's table, derived via immunoSEQ multiplex PCR, lists solely in-frame clones and lacks some. The repertoire holds around 95,000 clones, with almost 90% as singletons. The material sequenced was peripheral blood. These receptor sequences come from a human donor in a cohort sampled during active COVID-19. The CDR3 runs from the conserved cysteine through the conserved F or W. The order of the fields is V gene, D gene, clone size, J gene, CDR3 protein, CDR3 DNA. The D gene is left open where the match is weak. The size entry is marked missing in some rows and otherwise reads once, few, many or a size class.

TRBV28	TRBD1	-	TRBJ1-2	CASSAAGQRIAGYTF	TGTGCCAGCAGTGCCGCGGGACAGCGGATCGCTGGCTACACCTTC
TRBV28	-	-	TRBJ2-5	CASSHGVETQYF	TGTGCCAGCAGCCACGGGGTCGAGACCCAGTACTTC
TRBV4-1	-	-	TRBJ1-4	CASSQLGLINEKLFF	TGCGCCAGCAGCCAGCTGGGACTTATCAATGAAAAACTGTTTTTT
TRBV6-2/TRBV6-3	-	-	TRBJ2-7	CASSYSNTLYEQYF	TGTGCCAGCAGTTACTCGAACACGCTCTACGAGCAGTACTTC
TRBV6-5	TRBD2	-	TRBJ2-1	CASSYRLAGVSNEQFF	TGTGCCAGCAGTTATAGACTAGCGGGAGTGAGCAATGAGCAGTTCTTC
TRBV20-1	TRBD1	-	TRBJ1-2	CSAGTGNGYTF	TGCAGTGCGGGGACAGGGAACGGCTACACCTTC
TRBV9	TRBD1	-	TRBJ2-1	CASSVAGTGYNEQFF	TGTGCCAGCAGCGTAGCTGGGACAGGCTACAATGAGCAGTTCTTC
TRBV30	-	-	TRBJ1-6	CAISGDSGSPLHF	TGTGCCATCAGTGGGGATTCGGGGTCACCCCTCCACTTT
TRBV6-6	-	-	TRBJ1-1	CASRNGGGAEAFF	TGTGCCAGCAGAAACGGGGGGGGAGCTGAAGCTTTCTTT
TRBV7-9	-	-	TRBJ2-7	CASSPRKTVHEQYF	TGTGCCAGCAGCCCTAGAAAGACAGTCCACGAGCAGTACTTC
TRBV7-2	TRBD1	few	TRBJ1-5	CASSGDRVGPQHF	TGTGCCAGCAGCGGGGACAGGGTCGGTCCCCAGCATTTT
TRBV10-3	TRBD2	-	TRBJ2-1	CAISATLAGEQFF	TGTGCCATCAGTGCCACACTAGCGGGTGAGCAGTTCTTC
TRBV18	TRBD2	-	TRBJ2-3	CASSPYLAGGDYGTQYF	TGTGCCAGCTCACCATACCTAGCGGGAGGAGACTACGGTACGCAGTATTTT
TRBV7-2	-	-	TRBJ2-1	CATGGGSYNEQFF	TGTGCCACGGGCGGAGGATCCTACAATGAGCAGTTCTTC
TRBV18	-	-	TRBJ2-2	CASSPRQDTGELFF	TGTGCCAGCTCACCAAGGCAGGACACCGGGGAGCTGTTTTTT
TRBV5-1	-	-	TRBJ2-7	CASSLQGSHEQYF	TGCGCCAGCAGCTTACAGGGCTCCCACGAGCAGTACTTC
TRBV7-8	TRBD2	once	TRBJ2-7	CASSFQNLAGGSYEQYF	TGTGCCAGCAGCTTCCAAAACCTAGCGGGAGGTTCGTACGAGCAGTACTTC
TRBV29-1	TRBD1	-	TRBJ2-3	CSVDGQGRDTQYF	TGCAGCGTTGACGGACAGGGCCGGGATACGCAGTATTTT
TRBV4-2	TRBD2	-	TRBJ2-1	CASSQGILAGGPRRYNEQFF	TGTGCCAGCAGCCAAGGAATACTAGCGGGAGGGCCGCGGAGATACAATGAGCAGTTCTTC
TRBV4-1	-	-	TRBJ2-7	CASSQVSTGSYEQYF	TGCGCCAGCAGCCAAGTCTCCACAGGGTCCTACGAGCAGTACTTC
TRBV7-8	TRBD1	-	TRBJ1-2	CASSLVVTGSYGYTF	TGTGCCAGCAGCTTAGTGGTGACAGGGTCCTATGGCTACACCTTC
TRBV7-2	TRBD2	-	TRBJ2-5	CASSLGGTSSQTQYF	TGTGCCAGCAGCTTAGGGGGGACTAGCTCGCAGACCCAGTACTTC
TRBV7-2	TRBD2	once	TRBJ2-1	CASSSRGGPTQFF	TGTGCCAGCAGCTCTCGGGGAGGGCCTACGCAGTTCTTC
TRBV19	TRBD1	-	TRBJ2-2	CASRDRITTGELFF	TGTGCCAGTAGGGACAGGATAACCACCGGGGAGCTGTTTTTT
TRBV30	-	-	TRBJ2-5	CAWGSGGRTQYF	TGTGCCTGGGGTAGTGGGGGGAGGACCCAGTACTTC
TRBV5-1	-	-	TRBJ2-5	CASSSTGTLLLGETQYF	TGCGCCAGCAGCTCAACAGGGACCCTCCTGCTGGGGGAGACCCAGTACTTC
TRBV4-2	TRBD1	few	TRBJ1-6	CASSLLPGTGRLIVSDSPLHF	TGTGCCAGCAGCCTTCTCCCCGGGACAGGGAGGTTAATTGTATCAGATTCACCCCTCCACTTT
TRBV4-1	TRBD1	few	TRBJ1-2	CASSPAGTAYGYTF	TGCGCCAGCAGCCCTGCCGGGACAGCCTATGGCTACACCTTC
TRBV30	-	-	TRBJ2-7	CAWTAGYEQYF	TGTGCCTGGACCGCAGGCTACGAGCAGTACTTC
TRBV19	-	-	TRBJ2-2	CASSIPTNTGELFF	TGTGCCAGTAGTATTCCAACGAACACCGGGGAGCTGTTTTTT
TRBV3-1/TRBV3-2	-	-	TRBJ1-1	CASSYKMNTEAFF	TGTGCCAGCAGCTACAAGATGAACACTGAAGCTTTCTTT
TRBV3-1/TRBV3-2	TRBD2	once	TRBJ2-1	CASSPRTSGRTYNEQFF	TGTGCCAGCAGCCCTCGGACTAGCGGGAGAACGTACAATGAGCAGTTCTTC
TRBV7-2	-	few	TRBJ1-4	CASGGQFNEKLFF	TGTGCCAGCGGCGGACAGTTTAATGAAAAACTGTTTTTT
TRBV5-1	TRBD1	once	TRBJ1-4	CASNPGQGRATNEKLFF	TGCGCCAGCAATCCGGGACAGGGGAGAGCAACTAATGAAAAACTGTTTTTT
TRBV3-1/TRBV3-2	-	-	TRBJ2-3	CASSQDLAYSTDTQYF	TGTGCCAGCAGCCAAGATCTAGCGTACAGCACAGATACGCAGTATTTT
TRBV9	-	-	TRBJ2-5	CASSPGTWGPEETQYF	TGTGCCAGCAGCCCGGGGACATGGGGACCCGAAGAGACCCAGTACTTC
TRBV6-6	-	-	TRBJ2-7	CASSSLRGAYEQYF	TGTGCCAGCAGTTCCCTCAGGGGGGCCTACGAGCAGTACTTC
TRBV5-1	-	once	TRBJ2-3	CASSLEPRGYTDTQYF	TGCGCCAGCAGCTTGGAACCCAGGGGTTACACAGATACGCAGTATTTT
TRBV6-6	TRBD1	-	TRBJ2-6	CASCWGQNSGANVLTF	TGTGCCAGCTGTTGGGGACAGAACTCTGGGGCCAACGTCCTGACTTTC
TRBV19	TRBD2	-	TRBJ2-4	CASSIGGLAGVLAKNIQYF	TGTGCCAGTAGTATAGGGGGACTAGCGGGAGTCCTAGCCAAAAACATTCAGTACTTC
TRBV2	TRBD1	-	TRBJ2-7	CASKTGSYEQYF	TGTGCCAGCAAGACAGGGAGCTACGAGCAGTACTTC
TRBV28	TRBD1	few	TRBJ1-5	CASSSHTQGAGSNQPQHF	TGTGCCAGCAGCTCACATACTCAGGGGGCCGGTAGCAATCAGCCCCAGCATTTT
TRBV24-1	TRBD1	-	TRBJ1-2	CATSDWGRGNGYTF	TGTGCCACCAGTGATTGGGGCAGGGGGAATGGCTACACCTTC
TRBV9	TRBD1	-	TRBJ1-1	CASKTGTGGNTEAFF	TGTGCCAGCAAAACAGGGACAGGGGGAAACACTGAAGCTTTCTTT
TRBV7-9	-	-	TRBJ2-1	CASSHHGRGLEQFF	TGTGCCAGCAGCCACCACGGTCGGGGTCTAGAGCAGTTCTTC
TRBV5-1	TRBD2	few	TRBJ2-5	CASSLEALAGVKTQYF	TGCGCCAGCAGCCTGGAGGCCTTAGCGGGAGTCAAGACCCAGTACTTC
TRBV29-1	-	-	TRBJ2-3	CSSSADTDTQYF	TGCAGCTCCAGCGCTGACACAGATACGCAGTATTTT
TRBV5-4	-	-	TRBJ1-6	CASSTGQSSYSPLHF	TGTGCCAGCAGCACCGGACAGTCCTCATATTCACCCCTCCACTTT
TRBV25-1	TRBD2	-	TRBJ2-3	CASSYKSTSVQTQYF	TGTGCCAGCAGTTACAAATCCACTAGCGTTCAAACGCAGTATTTT
TRBV25-1	TRBD1	-	TRBJ2-5	CASSETGGRGRETQYF	TGTGCCAGCAGTGAAACTGGGGGCAGGGGGCGAGAGACCCAGTACTTC
TRBV28	TRBD2	-	TRBJ2-1	CASSRLAGVGNEQFF	TGTGCCAGCAGTCGACTAGCGGGAGTGGGTAATGAGCAGTTCTTC